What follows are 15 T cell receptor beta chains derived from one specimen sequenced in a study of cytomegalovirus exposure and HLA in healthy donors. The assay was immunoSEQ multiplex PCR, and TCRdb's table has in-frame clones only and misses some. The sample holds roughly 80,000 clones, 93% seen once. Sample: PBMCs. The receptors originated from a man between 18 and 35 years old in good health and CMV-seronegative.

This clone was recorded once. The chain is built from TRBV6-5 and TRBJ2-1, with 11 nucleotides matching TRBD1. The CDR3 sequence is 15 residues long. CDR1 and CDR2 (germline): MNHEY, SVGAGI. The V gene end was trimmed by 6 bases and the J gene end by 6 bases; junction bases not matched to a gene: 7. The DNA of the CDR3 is TGTGCCAGCAGCATCACCGGGACAGGGGGCAATGAGCAGTTCTTC. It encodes CASSITGTGGNEQFF.

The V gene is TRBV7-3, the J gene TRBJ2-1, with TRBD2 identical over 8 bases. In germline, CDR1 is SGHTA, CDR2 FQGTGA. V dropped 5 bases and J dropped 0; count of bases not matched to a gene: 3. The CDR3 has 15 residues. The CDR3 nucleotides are TGTGCCAGCAGCCCGGGGGGGGCCTCCTACAATGAGCAGTTCTTC. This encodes CASSPGGASYNEQFF.

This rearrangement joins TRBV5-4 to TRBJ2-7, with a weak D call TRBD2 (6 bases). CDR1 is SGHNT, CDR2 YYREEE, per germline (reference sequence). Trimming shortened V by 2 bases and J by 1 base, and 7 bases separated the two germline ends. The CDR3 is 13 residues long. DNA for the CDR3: TGTGCCAGCAGCTTCCGGGGGTCCTACGAGCAGTACTTC. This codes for CASSFRGSYEQYF.

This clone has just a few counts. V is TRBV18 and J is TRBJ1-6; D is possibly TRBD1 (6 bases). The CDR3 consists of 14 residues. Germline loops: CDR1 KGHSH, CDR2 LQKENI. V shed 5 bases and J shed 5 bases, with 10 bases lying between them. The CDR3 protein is CASSEDRDNSPLHF. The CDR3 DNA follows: TGTGCCAGCTCAGAGGACAGAGATAATTCACCCCTCCACTTT. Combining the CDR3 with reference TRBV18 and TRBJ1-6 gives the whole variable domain NAGVMQNPRHLVRRRGQEARLRCSPMKGHSHVYWYRQLPEEGLKFMVYLQKENIIDESGMPKERFSAEFPKEGPSILRIQQVVRGDSAAYFCASSEDRDNSPLHFGNGTRLTVT.

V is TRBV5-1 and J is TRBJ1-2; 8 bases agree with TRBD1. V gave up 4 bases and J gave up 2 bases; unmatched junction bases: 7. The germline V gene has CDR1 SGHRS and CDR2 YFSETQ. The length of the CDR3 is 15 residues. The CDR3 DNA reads TGCGCCAGCAGCGCCGGACAGGGAAAGAACTATGGCTACACCTTC. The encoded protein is CASSAGQGKNYGYTF.

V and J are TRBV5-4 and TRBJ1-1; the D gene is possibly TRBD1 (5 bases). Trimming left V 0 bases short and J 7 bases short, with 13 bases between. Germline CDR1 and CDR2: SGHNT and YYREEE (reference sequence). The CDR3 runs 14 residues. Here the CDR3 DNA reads TGTGCCAGCAGCTTGGGTATAGGGGCAAATGAAGCTTTCTTT. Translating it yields CASSLGIGANEAFF.

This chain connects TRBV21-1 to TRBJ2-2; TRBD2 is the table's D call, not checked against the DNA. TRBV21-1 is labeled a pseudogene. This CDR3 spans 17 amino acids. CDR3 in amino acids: CASSPRLAGMNTGELFF. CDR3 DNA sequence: TGTGCCAGCAGCCCAAGACTAGCGGGGATGAACACCGGGGAGCTGTTTTTT.

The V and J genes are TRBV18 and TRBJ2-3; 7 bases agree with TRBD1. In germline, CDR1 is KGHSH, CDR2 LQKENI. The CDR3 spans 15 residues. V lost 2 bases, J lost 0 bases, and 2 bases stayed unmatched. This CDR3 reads CASSPRQGSTDTQYF. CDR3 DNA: TGTGCCAGCTCACCAAGACAGGGTAGCACAGATACGCAGTATTTT. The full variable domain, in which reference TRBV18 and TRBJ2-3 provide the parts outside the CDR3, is NAGVMQNPRHLVRRRGQEARLRCSPMKGHSHVYWYRQLPEEGLKFMVYLQKENIIDESGMPKERFSAEFPKEGPSILRIQQVVRGDSAAYFCASSPRQGSTDTQYFGPGTRLTVL.

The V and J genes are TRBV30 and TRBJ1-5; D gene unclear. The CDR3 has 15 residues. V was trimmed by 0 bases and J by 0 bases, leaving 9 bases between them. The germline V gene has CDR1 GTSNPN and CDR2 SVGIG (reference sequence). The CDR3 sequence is CAWSVGRYSNQPQHF. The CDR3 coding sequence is TGTGCCTGGAGTGTTGGGCGATATAGCAATCAGCCCCAGCATTTT.

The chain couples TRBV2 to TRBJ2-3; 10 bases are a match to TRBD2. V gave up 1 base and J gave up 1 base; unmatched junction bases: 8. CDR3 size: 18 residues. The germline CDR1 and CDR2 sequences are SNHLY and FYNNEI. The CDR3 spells CASSEEMGLAWGTDTQYF. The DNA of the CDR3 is TGTGCCAGCAGTGAAGAGATGGGACTAGCGTGGGGCACAGATACGCAGTATTTT. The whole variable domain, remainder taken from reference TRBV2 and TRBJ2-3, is EPEVTQTPSHQVTQMGQEVILRCVPISNHLYFYWYRQILGQKVEFLVSFYNNEISEKSEIFDDQFSVERPDGSNFTLKIRSTKLEDSAMYFCASSEEMGLAWGTDTQYFGPGTRLTVL.

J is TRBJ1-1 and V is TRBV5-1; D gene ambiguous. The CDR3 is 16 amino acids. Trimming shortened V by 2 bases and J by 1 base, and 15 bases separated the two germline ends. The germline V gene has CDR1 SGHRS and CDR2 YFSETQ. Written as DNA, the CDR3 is TGCGCCAGCAGCTTTACGCGGGGAGCGGGGAACACTGAAGCTTTCTTT. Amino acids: CASSFTRGAGNTEAFF.

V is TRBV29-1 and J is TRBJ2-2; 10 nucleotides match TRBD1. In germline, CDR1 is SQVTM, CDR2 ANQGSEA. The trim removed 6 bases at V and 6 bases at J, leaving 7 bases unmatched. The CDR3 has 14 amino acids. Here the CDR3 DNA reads TGCAGCGTAACCGGGACAGGGGATTCCGGGGAGCTGTTTTTT. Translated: CSVTGTGDSGELFF.

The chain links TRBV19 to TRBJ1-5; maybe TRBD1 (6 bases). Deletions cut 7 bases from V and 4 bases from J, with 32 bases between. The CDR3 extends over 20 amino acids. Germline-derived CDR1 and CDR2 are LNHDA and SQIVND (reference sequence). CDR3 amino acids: CASNPRPRRGDGRGNQPQHF. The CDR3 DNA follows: TGTGCCAGTAATCCCCGACCTCGCCGGGGAGACGGGAGGGGGAATCAGCCCCAGCATTTT.

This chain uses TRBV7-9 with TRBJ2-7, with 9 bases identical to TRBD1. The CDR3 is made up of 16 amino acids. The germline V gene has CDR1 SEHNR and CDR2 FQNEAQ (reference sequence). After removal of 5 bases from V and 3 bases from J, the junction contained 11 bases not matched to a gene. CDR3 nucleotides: TGTGCCAGCAGCGAAGGGACAGGGTTCGGTGTCTACGAGCAGTACTTC. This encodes CASSEGTGFGVYEQYF.

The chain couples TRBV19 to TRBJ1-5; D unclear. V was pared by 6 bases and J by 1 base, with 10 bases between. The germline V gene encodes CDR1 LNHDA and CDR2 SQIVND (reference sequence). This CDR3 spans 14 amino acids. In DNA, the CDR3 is TGTGCCAGTAGACCTAAGAGGAGCAATCAGCCCCAGCATTTT. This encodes CASRPKRSNQPQHF.